This TCR beta chain was identified during a study of control samples from healthy donors and cancer patients. Germline-derived CDR1 and CDR2 are LGHDT and YNNKEL (reference sequence). The ends were cut back, 4 bases at V and 0 bases at J, with 12 bases in the middle. The CDR3 is made up of 15 amino acids. Assay used: immunoSEQ multiplex PCR; TCRdb lists only in-frame clones, some missing. This sample yields fewer than 110,000 clones, of which approximately 90% are seen a single time; roughly 7.7% belongs to the top ten. This TCR derives from a man in his thirties or forties in good health. Material: blood. The chain uses TRBV3-1 (or the pseudogene TRBV3-2) and TRBJ1-2, with no clear D. The CDR3 DNA is TGTGCCAGCAGCCGGGTCGGGGAAGCTAACTATGGCTACACCTTC. Protein product: CASSRVGEANYGYTF.